Sequencing of this TCR beta chain was carried out in a study of blood T cell repertoires in COVID-19 (TCRdb year 2020). For context, the study as a whole: Collaborator samples came from the United States, Italy and Spain and covered acute and convalescent phases of COVID-19. The prospective study material was composed of cDNA or gDNA derived from T cells, B-cell-depleted T cells, or PBMCs. Subjects who had been exposed to COVID-19, were actively infected with it, or had recovered from it provided the deeply sampled blood TCRbeta repertoires that made up the dataset. A freely available public database, intended as a resource for researchers studying the immune response to SARS-CoV-2, is where the repertoires were released. The samples were drawn from two sources: the first 160 participants of the ongoing ImmuneRACE study, and 1,200 or so subjects contributed by 6 global collaborators. The sample metadata nearly always contained a de-identified subject ID, COVID-19 status, age in years and sex. HLA class I and class II types, where available, came from metadata supplied by the sample provider rather than from assay-based typing.

The collaborating institutions used their own protocols to collect whole blood in K2EDTA tubes. For TCRbeta analysis, collaborators shipped samples as frozen whole blood, isolated PBMCs, or DNA extracted from either of those sample types. This clone was counted once. This receptor's antigen is unknown. Base quality data are lacking; no much larger clone is found one base away. The paper's findings and limits, for the study overall: The quantity of clinical and demographic metadata differed by source and by participant and was supplied without curation.

TCRbeta CDR3 regions were amplified from genomic DNA by means of the immunoSEQ Assay, a bias-controlled multiplex PCR. The authors' pipeline ran thus. Nucleated cell counts per sample were estimated from amplification of reference gene primers within the assay. Sequence reads were collapsed and filtered to measure the absolute abundance of every unique TCRbeta CDR3 rearrangement. For each sample, productive Simpson clonality was calculated as the square root of Simpson's diversity index across productive rearrangements. As stored in TCRdb, this immuneACCESS dataset retains in-frame rearrangements with V and J assigned. A fraction of the clones does not appear; measured against another copy, unresolved V genes explain less than half of the discrepancy, and the remainder lacks a known reason. V and J calls plus clone size are reproduced from that table; the DNA served to infer D and trimming. The sample records fewer than 250,000 clones, 82% of which are singletons. The ten largest clones add up to more than 10% of the sample.

V gives up 4 bases and J gives up 7 bases, and the segment between their germline ends measures 14 bases. The CDR3 runs 14 amino acids, cysteine and phenylalanine included. Kept here is only the CDR3 DNA, which spans 42 bases and is read in frame from base 1. CDR1 and CDR2 are drawn from the germline V gene: SGHTA, FQGNSA. The specimen sequenced was peripheral blood. In this chain, TRBV7-2 is recombined with TRBJ1-3, and the D gene may be TRBD1, 5 bases matching. This TCR was recovered from a woman aged 35 to 49 with acute or convalescent COVID-19. DNA sequence: TGTGCCAGCAGCTCAGAAGGGGCAGGGAACACCATATATTTT. Translation gives CASSSEGAGNTIYF.